The TCR beta chain described here comes from a study of cytomegalovirus exposure and HLA in healthy donors. Study-wide background: Sequencing of roughly 180 million T cells in an earlier analysis found some 100 million unique TCR beta sequences. Study-wide results and caveats: Researchers left out some V segments, among them TRBV6-2 and TRBV6-3, as indistinguishable. The authors later found most CMV-associated TCR beta chains appeared HLA-restricted. A list of 150 or so TCR beta chains associated with cytomegalovirus was given.

Germline V gives CDR1 SGDLS, CDR2 YYNGEE. V lost 4 bases to trimming and J lost 3 bases; unmatched junction nucleotides: 3. This CDR3 has 14 residues. PCR amplification relied on 60 Vbeta primers (plus 13 Jbeta primers). Generated by immunoSEQ multiplex PCR, the TCRdb table keeps only in-frame clones and is missing some. Of 100,000 to 150,000 clones detected, more than 65% appear once; the ten largest clones hold roughly 12%. For this clone: Its specificity is unknown.

The chain carries TRBV9 and TRBJ1-4, with 7 bases matching TRBD1. The TCR sequence derives from a woman aged 40 to 55 in good health and CMV-seropositive. Sequenced input: PBMCs. The CDR3, as DNA: TGTGCCAGCAGCCCTCAGGGGGCTAATGAAAAACTGTTTTTT. Encoded protein: CASSPQGANEKLFF.